This passage covers 17 T cell receptor beta chains from one sample sequenced in a study of blood T cell repertoires in COVID-19. Clones were sequenced by immunoSEQ multiplex PCR, and TCRdb holds only the in-frame ones, with some missing. The sample includes some 200,000 clones, roughly 90% of them seen just once. The source material was PBMCs or T cells enriched from blood (not recorded which). Receptors were obtained from a man between 18 and 29 years old with acute COVID-19.

The gene calls are TRBV4-1 and TRBJ2-1, with 9 positions matching TRBD1. V dropped 0 bases and J dropped 5; count of bases not matched to a gene: 5. CDR3 size: 16 residues. The germline CDR1 and CDR2 sequences are MGHRA and YSYEKL. DNA of the CDR3: TGCGCCAGCAGCCAAGACCCGGGACAGGGAAACAATGAGCAGTTCTTC. Protein product: CASSQDPGQGNNEQFF.

The rearrangement links TRBV5-4 to TRBJ2-7, with D possibly matching TRBD2 (6 bases). Germline loops: CDR1 SGHNT, CDR2 YYREEE (reference sequence). This CDR3 region has 14 residues. Trimming stripped 0 bases from V and 5 bases from J, with 12 bases between. The CDR3 spells CASSLVGRGNEQYF. Here the CDR3 DNA reads TGTGCCAGCAGCTTGGTCGGGAGAGGGAACGAGCAGTACTTC.

The rearrangement joins TRBV11-3 to TRBJ2-7, with 15 bases aligning to TRBD2. Germline lookup yields CDR1 SGHNT and CDR2 YENEEA. V shed 5 bases, J shed 4 bases, and the junction held 6 bases outside the gene matches. The length of the CDR3 is 16 residues. The CDR3 sequence is CASSPGLAGGPYEQYF. CDR3 bases: TGTGCCAGCAGCCCTGGACTAGCGGGAGGGCCATACGAGCAGTACTTC.

This clone was seen a few times. The chain has TRBV28 and TRBJ2-3; D might be TRBD2 (7 bases). The V and J ends lost 7 bases and 3 bases respectively, with 20 bases between them. CDR3 size: 16 residues. Germline CDR1 is MDHEN and CDR2 is SYDVKM. DNA of the CDR3: TGTGCCAGCATCGAAGGGGGGGCAGGACGGACAGATACGCAGTATTTT. Encoded protein: CASIEGGAGRTDTQYF.

This chain links TRBV11-2 with TRBJ2-7, with D perhaps TRBD1 (6 bases). Trimming took off 4 bases at V and 2 bases at J, with 18 bases between the two ends. CDR1 SGHAT and CDR2 FQNNGV come from the germline V gene. The CDR3 totals 16 residues. The CDR3 region has the DNA TGTGCCAGCAGCTCCGACCCCTTGACAGGCACCTACGAGCAGTACTTC. It translates to CASSSDPLTGTYEQYF.

The V gene is TRBV18, the J gene TRBJ2-5; D is perhaps TRBD2 (5 bases). The CDR3 is made up of 16 amino acids. Trimming left V 1 base short and J 3 bases short, with 15 bases between. In germline, CDR1 is KGHSH, CDR2 LQKENI. This chain's CDR3 is CASSPRSLAGEETQYF. DNA of the CDR3: TGTGCCAGCTCACCACGGTCGCTTGCGGGTGAAGAGACCCAGTACTTC. Filled out from reference TRBV18 and TRBJ2-5, the complete variable domain reads NAGVMQNPRHLVRRRGQEARLRCSPMKGHSHVYWYRQLPEEGLKFMVYLQKENIIDESGMPKERFSAEFPKEGPSILRIQQVVRGDSAAYFCASSPRSLAGEETQYFGPGTRLLVL.

This chain joins TRBV9 and TRBJ1-2; 9 bases agree with TRBD1. This CDR3 has 16 amino acids. CDR1 and CDR2 (germline): SGDLS, YYNGEE. The V gene end was trimmed by 0 bases and the J gene end by 2 bases; junction bases not matched to a gene: 5. The CDR3, as DNA: TGTGCCAGCAGCGTAGAGGGGACAGGGAGAAACTATGGCTACACCTTC. Translated, it gives CASSVEGTGRNYGYTF.

The V and J genes are TRBV10-3 and TRBJ1-2, with 7 positions matching TRBD1. V trimming: 2 bases; J trimming: 2 bases; junction bases outside the gene matches: 5. CDR3 length equals 15 residues. Germline CDR1 is ENHRY and CDR2 is SYGVKD. The CDR3 spells CAISEGQGENYGYTF. Here the CDR3 DNA reads TGTGCCATCAGTGAGGGGCAGGGGGAAAACTATGGCTACACCTTC.

This chain connects TRBV2 to TRBJ2-2; D gene ambiguous. V lost 3 bases, J lost 7 bases, and 9 bases lay in between. Per germline, CDR1 SNHLY and CDR2 FYNNEI. CDR3 length equals 13 residues. This CDR3 reads CASSDYLIGELFF. CDR3 coding DNA: TGTGCCAGCAGTGACTATTTAATCGGGGAGCTGTTTTTT.

This clone was recorded a few times. The V and J genes are TRBV4-3 and TRBJ2-7; 7 nucleotides match TRBD1. Looked up from germline, CDR1 is LGHNA and CDR2 is YSLEER. This CDR3 contains 16 residues. The V gene end was trimmed by 0 bases and the J gene end by 4 bases; junction bases not matched to a gene: 9. CDR3 in amino acids: CASSQEGQPGRYEQYF. DNA of the CDR3: TGCGCCAGCAGCCAAGAGGGACAGCCCGGCAGATACGAGCAGTACTTC.

The CDR3 sequence: CASSLAGFFGNEQFF. DNA of the CDR3: TGCGCCAGCAGCTTGGCAGGGTTCTTTGGCAATGAGCAGTTCTTC. The chain links TRBV5-1 to TRBJ2-1; the D gene is possibly TRBD1 (5 bases). Per germline, CDR1 SGHRS and CDR2 YFSETQ. Trimming removed 0 bases at V and 6 bases at J, with 13 bases between. CDR3 size: 15 residues. Drawing the rest from reference TRBV5-1 and TRBJ2-1, the complete variable domain is KAGVTQTPRYLIKTRGQQVTLSCSPISGHRSVSWYQQTPGQGLQFLFEYFSETQRNKGNFPGRFSGRQFSNSRSEMNVSTLELGDSALYLCASSLAGFFGNEQFFGPGTRLTVL.

This rearrangement joins TRBV7-9 to TRBJ2-7; 11 nucleotides match TRBD2. The CDR3 spans 18 residues. Germline loops: CDR1 SEHNR, CDR2 FQNEAQ (reference sequence). The junction had 14 bases not matched to a gene; V was cut back by 4 bases and J by 3 bases. The CDR3 DNA sequence: TGTGCCAGCAGCTCGGACCCAAGAAGGACTAGCGGGTACTACGAGCAGTACTTC. Amino acids: CASSSDPRRTSGYYEQYF.

The chain couples TRBV14 to TRBJ2-7, with unresolved D. CDR1 and CDR2 from the germline V gene are SGHDN and FVKESK. Trimming took 0 bases from V and 3 from J, leaving 9 bases between them. This CDR3 has 14 amino acids. CDR3 amino acids: CASSQDNYNYEQYF. DNA for the CDR3: TGTGCCAGCAGCCAAGACAACTACAACTACGAGCAGTACTTC. Full variable domain (outside the CDR3, taken from reference TRBV14 and TRBJ2-7): EAGVTQFPSHSVIEKGQTVTLRCDPISGHDNLYWYRRVMGKEIKFLLHFVKESKQDESGMPNNRFLAERTGGTYSTLKVQPAELEDSGVYFCASSQDNYNYEQYFGPGTRLTVT.

This clone was recorded once. The chain employs TRBV4-1 and TRBJ1-1; no firm D call. CDR3 size: 15 residues. The germline V and J ends were trimmed by 2 bases and 3 bases, with 13 bases remaining between them. Germline V gene sequence: CDR1 MGHRA, CDR2 YSYEKL. This CDR3 reads CASSQPPPRHTEAFF. The DNA for the CDR3 is TGCGCCAGCAGCCAACCTCCACCCAGGCACACTGAAGCTTTCTTT.

The J gene is TRBJ1-5, the V gene TRBV19; maybe TRBD1 (5 bases). In germline, CDR1 is LNHDA, CDR2 SQIVND (reference sequence). Trimming pared 3 bases from V and 7 bases from J, leaving 19 bases between. The CDR3 is made up of 16 amino acids. CDR3 in amino acids: CASSIPTVPAWQPQHF. The CDR3 DNA reads TGTGCCAGTAGTATCCCGACAGTTCCAGCTTGGCAGCCCCAGCATTTT.

The CDR3 protein is CASSLGGAEAFF. CDR3 DNA: TGTGCCAGCAGTTTAGGTGGAGCTGAAGCTTTCTTT. The genes are TRBV12-3 or TRBV12-4 and TRBJ1-1, with D uncertain. The V gene lost 1 base and the J gene lost 6 bases, with 6 bases spanning the gap. The CDR3 totals 12 residues.

The V and J genes are TRBV28 and TRBJ2-7; D is unclear. Germline CDR1 and CDR2: MDHEN and SYDVKM. This CDR3 contains 14 residues. V lost 5 bases and J 5 bases, leaving 16 bases between the germline ends. The CDR3 protein is CASSPALGPHEQYF. In nucleotides, the CDR3 is TGTGCCAGCAGTCCGGCTCTGGGCCCCCACGAGCAGTACTTC.